The rows below give T cell receptor beta chains drawn from one sample of a study of blood T cell repertoires in COVID-19. The assay was immunoSEQ multiplex PCR, and TCRdb's table has in-frame clones only and misses some. The repertoire includes 400,000 or so clones, 70% to 90% of them detected once, and roughly 2% sits in the top ten. The sample comprised PBMCs or T cells enriched from blood (not recorded which). Every receptor here comes from a man aged 35 to 55 in a cohort exposed to, infected with or recovered from COVID-19 (not recorded which). Both conserved end residues are part of each CDR3. D genes are given only for firm matches. Size tells how often a clone was seen (once, few, many) or the class of an expanded clone, and some rows leave it out.

j_call d_call cdr3_length clone_size v_call cdr3_aa cdr3_nt
TRBJ1-2 NA 13 NA TRBV10-1 CASSPRLRDGYTF TGCGCCAGCAGTCCCAGGCTCCGAGATGGCTACACCTTC
TRBJ2-1 TRBD1 16 NA TRBV5-4 CASSPTPDRRNNEQFF TGTGCCAGCAGCCCCACTCCGGACAGGAGAAACAATGAGCAGTTCTTC
TRBJ1-2 TRBD1 16 NA TRBV4-1 CASSQVGTGGNYGYTF TGCGCCAGCAGCCAAGTTGGGACAGGGGGCAACTATGGCTACACCTTC
TRBJ2-2 TRBD2 14 NA TRBV24-1 CATSSGSVGGELFF TGTGCCACCAGTAGCGGGAGTGTCGGCGGGGAGCTGTTTTTT
TRBJ2-5 NA 16 once TRBV5-1 CASSLVGLADQETQYF TGCGCCAGCAGCTTGGTTGGGCTAGCCGACCAAGAGACCCAGTACTTC
TRBJ1-2 NA 15 NA TRBV7-9 CASSSTGRVNYGYTF TGTGCCAGCAGCTCTACAGGGAGGGTTAACTATGGCTACACCTTC
TRBJ1-3 NA 15 NA TRBV5-4 CASSLAPDSGNTIYF TGTGCCAGCAGCTTGGCCCCAGACTCTGGAAACACCATATATTTT
TRBJ1-2 TRBD1 15 NA TRBV19 CASSILGTAHYGYTF TGTGCCAGTAGTATCCTAGGGACAGCTCACTATGGCTACACCTTC
TRBJ2-3 NA 15 NA TRBV24-1 CATSDPGGATDTQYF TGTGCCACCAGTGATCCCGGGGGAGCCACAGATACGCAGTATTTT
TRBJ2-5 TRBD1 13 NA TRBV2 CASTQGAEETQYF TGTGCCAGCACCCAGGGGGCGGAAGAGACCCAGTACTTC
TRBJ2-5 NA 14 NA TRBV6-1 CASSLITGTPTQYF TGTGCCAGCAGCCTAATAACAGGGACCCCGACCCAGTACTTC
TRBJ2-3 NA 18 NA TRBV5-4 CASSLGPRGSGSTDTQYF TGTGCCAGCAGCTTGGGGCCTAGGGGGAGTGGAAGCACAGATACGCAGTATTTT
TRBJ2-7 NA 12 NA TRBV30 CAWSALTYEQYF TGTGCCTGGAGTGCACTGACCTACGAGCAGTACTTC
TRBJ2-7 TRBD1 14 NA TRBV19 CASSSWDRGAEQYF TGTGCCAGTAGTTCCTGGGACAGGGGGGCCGAGCAGTACTTC
TRBJ2-1 TRBD2 14 NA TRBV29-1 CSVDIAGGRNEQFF TGCAGCGTTGATATAGCGGGAGGGAGGAATGAGCAGTTCTTC
TRBJ2-7 TRBD1 15 NA TRBV9 CASSVQGAPPYEQYF TGTGCCAGCAGCGTACAGGGGGCGCCCCCGTACGAGCAGTACTTC
TRBJ2-7 TRBD2 14 NA TRBV4-2 CASSRTSGSYEQYF TGTGCCAGCAGCCGGACTAGCGGGTCCTACGAGCAGTACTTC
TRBJ2-7 NA 8 NA TRBV27 CASTLEYF TGTGCCAGCACCCTAGAGTACTTC
TRBJ2-5 TRBD2 15 NA TRBV7-2 CASSLHPSGQETQYF TGTGCCAGCAGCTTACATCCTAGCGGGCAAGAGACCCAGTACTTC
TRBJ1-2 NA 16 NA TRBV11-2 CASSYESRDIFYGYTF TGTGCCAGCAGCTACGAGTCCCGGGACATATTCTATGGCTACACCTTC
TRBJ2-7 NA 12 NA TRBV27 CASSLQGGEQYF TGTGCCAGCAGTCTCCAGGGTGGCGAGCAGTACTTC
TRBJ1-1 NA 15 NA TRBV6-5 CASRRGTEMNTEAFF TGTGCCAGCAGAAGGGGAACAGAGATGAACACTGAAGCTTTCTTT
TRBJ2-5 TRBD1 14 once TRBV4-1 CASSTPGQGETQYF TGCGCCAGCAGCACGCCGGGACAGGGGGAGACCCAGTACTTC
TRBJ1-2 NA 14 NA TRBV5-1 CASSVNRREDGYTF TGCGCCAGCAGCGTAAACAGGAGGGAGGATGGCTACACCTTC
TRBJ1-4 NA 15 NA TRBV5-1 CASSSFPTTNEKLFF TGCGCCAGCAGCTCGTTCCCTACAACTAATGAAAAACTGTTTTTT
TRBJ1-3 NA 13 NA TRBV11-2 CASTGYSGNTIYF TGTGCCAGCACGGGTTACTCTGGAAACACCATATATTTT
TRBJ1-6 NA 15 NA TRBV5-1 CASSLDGVDSSPLHF TGCGCCAGCAGCTTGGATGGGGTTGACAGTTCACCCCTCCACTTT
TRBJ2-7 NA 17 NA TRBV18 CASSLLAPTTTSYEQYF TGTGCCAGCTCACTTCTAGCGCCAACGACAACTTCCTACGAGCAGTACTTC
TRBJ2-7 NA 13 few TRBV11-2 CATEGGETYEQYF TGTGCTACGGAAGGGGGTGAGACCTACGAGCAGTACTTC
TRBJ2-2 TRBD1 17 few TRBV30 CAWTDDRGRRGTGELFF TGTGCCTGGACCGACGACAGGGGGCGTCGGGGAACCGGGGAGCTGTTTTTT
TRBJ1-1 NA 14 NA TRBV5-6 CASSLRRLNTEAFF TGTGCCAGCAGCTTGCGTCGGTTGAACACTGAAGCTTTCTTT
TRBJ2-6 NA 16 NA TRBV6-5 CASSYSRQSGANVLTF TGTGCCAGCAGTTACTCGAGGCAATCTGGGGCCAACGTCCTGACTTTC
TRBJ2-5 TRBD2 15 NA TRBV9 CASSPQGLAEETQYF TGTGCCAGCAGCCCTCAGGGACTAGCGGAAGAGACCCAGTACTTC
TRBJ2-1 TRBD1 14 once TRBV27 CASRHPGQDNEQFF TGTGCCAGCAGGCATCCGGGACAGGACAATGAGCAGTTCTTC
TRBJ1-2 TRBD1 16 NA TRBV27 CASSLSSDRDGYGYTF TGTGCCAGCAGTTTATCGTCGGACAGGGATGGCTATGGCTACACCTTC
TRBJ2-1 TRBD2 15 NA TRBV7-9 CASSNRLAGYNEQFF TGTGCCAGCAGCAACCGACTAGCGGGATACAATGAGCAGTTCTTC
TRBJ1-1 TRBD1 14 NA TRBV6-6 CASSPTGEGTEAFF TGTGCCAGCAGTCCAACAGGGGAAGGAACTGAAGCTTTCTTT
TRBJ1-1 NA 14 NA TRBV2 CASMVRGTGTEAFF TGTGCCAGCATGGTGAGGGGGACGGGGACTGAAGCTTTCTTT
TRBJ2-1 TRBD2 16 NA TRBV5-1 CASSLGLAGGSNEQFF TGCGCCAGCAGCCTAGGACTAGCGGGAGGATCTAATGAGCAGTTCTTC
TRBJ2-7 TRBD2 14 once TRBV19 CASSIDGGAYEQYF TGTGCCAGTAGTATAGATGGGGGGGCCTACGAGCAGTACTTC
TRBJ2-2 TRBD2 14 once TRBV11-3 CASRSGGAAGELFF TGTGCCAGCAGGAGCGGGGGGGCGGCCGGGGAGCTGTTTTTT
TRBJ2-1 TRBD2 13 few TRBV19 CASSRDGRGEQFF TGTGCCAGCAGTAGGGACGGGAGGGGTGAGCAGTTCTTC
TRBJ1-3 NA 12 once TRBV7-5 CVRSLQGNTIYF TGTGTCAGAAGCTTACAGGGGAACACCATATATTTT
TRBJ2-7 TRBD1 15 NA TRBV4-1 CASSQDPGQTYEQYF TGCGCCAGCAGCCAAGATCCGGGACAGACCTACGAGCAGTACTTC
TRBJ1-5 NA 16 NA TRBV28 CASSLGGPGANQPQHF TGTGCCAGCAGTTTAGGGGGTCCAGGGGCAAATCAGCCCCAGCATTTT
TRBJ2-4 TRBD1 19 NA TRBV18 CASSPIPGTGDQGKNIQYF TGTGCCAGCTCACCGATACCCGGGACAGGGGACCAGGGCAAAAACATTCAGTACTTC
TRBJ1-4 NA 14 NA TRBV6-1 CASSDRGANEKLFF TGTGCCAGCAGTGACAGGGGAGCTAATGAAAAACTGTTTTTT
TRBJ2-5 NA 13 once TRBV19 CASSPRGGETQYF TGTGCCAGTAGTCCCCGTGGAGGGGAGACCCAGTACTTC
TRBJ2-7 TRBD2 16 NA TRBV19 CASSTTGTSGIYEQYF TGTGCCAGTAGTACGACCGGGACTAGCGGGATTTACGAGCAGTACTTC
TRBJ2-1 TRBD2 18 NA TRBV18 CASSPPVGGPIGYNEQFF TGTGCCAGCTCACCACCGGTGGGAGGGCCGATAGGTTACAATGAGCAGTTCTTC
TRBJ2-2 TRBD1 18 NA TRBV30 CAWIHTGGEGFRTGELFF TGTGCCTGGATACACACAGGGGGCGAGGGATTTCGCACCGGGGAGCTGTTTTTT